The 10 T cell receptor beta chains below come from one sample, sequenced in a study of tumor-infiltrating lymphocytes in primary liver carcinoma (dated by TCRdb to between 2016 and 2019). TCRdb names Illumina HiSeq 2500 as the instrument used. Using a constant-region primer and ProtoScript II reverse transcriptase, TCRbeta-specific cDNA was reverse-transcribed from approximately 0.5 ug total RNA. The TCRbeta libraries were prepared through three rounds of nested multiplex PCR following a slightly modified ARM-PCR procedure. The first two PCR rounds used multiplex TRBV1-TRBV30 forward primers with a Cbeta reverse primer, each for approximately 11 cycles. TCRdb reprocessing: public reads trimmed at Q25 with fastp, clones called with MiXCR, in-frame beta chains kept. Identical CDR3 protein sequences are pooled into one entry, listed with their most common genes and DNA. This sample is represented by some 320,000 distinct CDR3 sequences; about 60% of them were singletons. The top ten constitute roughly 9% of the sample.

Blood RNA was extracted from unsorted whole blood with TRIzol reagent; germline DNA came from the DNeasy Blood & Tissue kit. The sample was peripheral blood. Receptor source: a man aged 40-49 years with primary liver carcinoma and hepatitis B virus infection.

J is TRBJ1-1 and V is TRBV29-1; D is unresolved. Germline V lookup: CDR1 SQVTM, CDR2 ANQGSEA. This CDR3 comprises 14 residues. V was pared by 0 bases and J by 3 bases, with 11 bases between. Written as DNA, the CDR3 is TGCAGCGTTGAAGATGTAGGGAGGGACACTGAAGCTTTCTTT. Its translation: CSVEDVGRDTEAFF.

The chain carries TRBV28 and TRBJ2-7; the D gene could be TRBD1 or TRBD2 (5 bases each). In germline, CDR1 is MDHEN, CDR2 SYDVKM. V was cut by 5 bases and J by 2 bases, with 19 bases left in between. There are 16 residues in the CDR3. As DNA, the CDR3 is TGTGCCAGCAGTGGGGCCGGGGCTATCGACACCTACGAGCAGTACTTC. It is translated as CASSGAGAIDTYEQYF.

Comment on this clonotype: This clone may be a read error of a much larger clone one base away. This chain joins TRBV12-3 or TRBV12-4 and TRBJ1-1; D perhaps matches TRBD1 (5 bases). The CDR3 spans 12 residues. V shed 3 bases and J shed 6 bases, with 8 bases lying between them. The CDR3 loop reads CASSFGGAEAFF. Here the CDR3 DNA reads TGTGCCAGCAGTTTTGGAGGGGCTGAAGCTTTCTTT.

A word on this clonotype: Possible read error: a much larger clone is one base away. V usage is TRBV4-1 and J usage is TRBJ2-3, with D unresolved. There are 11 residues in the CDR3. CDR1 MGHRA and CDR2 YSYEKL come from the germline V gene. V was pared by 8 bases and J by 4 bases, with 7 bases between. In DNA, the CDR3 is TGCGCCAGCGCCGAGGCAGATACGCAGTATTTT. It translates to CASAEADTQYF.

Concerning this clonotype: One base away lies a much larger clone, so this may be a sequencing read error. V gene TRBV6-6 combines with J gene TRBJ1-5; D is perhaps TRBD1 (6 bases). CDR1 is MNHNY, CDR2 SVGAGI, per germline (reference sequence). The CDR3 is 15 amino acids. CDR3 nucleotides: TGTGTCAGCAGTTACACCACAGGGAGTGATCAGCCCCAGCATTTT. This encodes CVSSYTTGSDQPQHF.

The chain uses TRBV11-3 and TRBJ2-1; 9 bases are shared with TRBD2. V lost 5 bases to trimming and J lost 4 bases; unmatched junction nucleotides: 12. This CDR3 region has 17 residues. CDR1 SGHNT and CDR2 YENEEA come from the germline V gene. CDR3 sequence (DNA): TGTGCCAGCAGCGTATCCCGGGCTAGCGGGGTATACAATGAGCAGTTCTTC. Protein: CASSVSRASGVYNEQFF.

As for this clonotype: This may be a read error: a much more frequent sequence differs by one nucleotide. The V and J genes are TRBV4-3 and TRBJ2-1, with a possible D match to TRBD2 (6 bases). Trimming removed 2 bases from V and 9 bases from J, with 14 bases in between. The CDR3 is made up of 14 amino acids. Germline V gene lookup returns CDR1 LGHNA and CDR2 YSLEER. In DNA form, the CDR3 reads TGCGCCAGCAGCCAAAGGCGGGAAGGAAGTGAGCAGTTCTTC. This gives the protein CASSQRREGSEQFF.

The chain uses TRBV28 and TRBJ2-7, with 9 bases lining up with TRBD1. With 4 bases clipped from V and 2 bases from J, the junction kept 12 bases outside the gene matches. Germline CDR1 and CDR2: MDHEN and SYDVKM. The CDR3 length is 17 residues. CDR3 protein: CASSYRGRLQVTYEQYF. In DNA, the CDR3 is TGTGCCAGCAGTTACAGGGGGCGCCTTCAGGTCACCTACGAGCAGTACTTC.

A note on this clonotype: A much larger clone differs from this one at a single base, so this may be a read error. V and J are TRBV10-3 and TRBJ2-5; D uncertain. V was clipped by 6 bases and J by 5 bases, with 10 bases between them. The CDR3 contains 12 residues. Germline V gene data show CDR1 as ENHRY and CDR2 as SYGVKD. The CDR3 region has the DNA TGTGCCATCAGCCCCACCGACGAGACCCAGTACTTC. Translation: CAISPTDETQYF.

This clonotype was seen ten or more times. The rearrangement joins TRBV6-2 or TRBV6-3 to TRBJ2-5, with 11 bases lining up with TRBD1. The V and J ends lost 6 bases and 4 bases, in that order; junction bases with no gene match: 4. CDR3 length: 14 residues. Germline V lookup: CDR1 MNHEY, CDR2 SVGEGT. CDR3 sequence (DNA): TGTGCCAGCAGGATTGGGACAGGGGGAGAGACCCAGTACTTC. Protein sequence: CASRIGTGGETQYF.